These 8 T cell receptor beta chains originate from one sample sequenced in a study of circulating and synovial CD4+ cells in juvenile arthritis. Sequencing used immunoSEQ multiplex PCR; TCRdb keeps in-frame clones, though not all of them. The repertoire holds 36,000 or so clones, with approximately 94% as singletons. Material: CD4+ T cells from blood. The receptors originated from a human donor with juvenile idiopathic arthritis.

The rearrangement uses TRBV5-5 and TRBJ2-2; TRBD2 aligns across 7 bases. Losses at the gene ends were 1 base for V and 6 bases for J; bases not matched to a gene: 6. Germline V gene lookup returns CDR1 SGHKS and CDR2 YYEKEE (reference sequence). The CDR3 is made up of 15 amino acids. This chain's CDR3 is CASSLSSGDAGELFF. In nucleotides, the CDR3 is TGTGCCAGCAGCTTGTCCAGCGGGGACGCCGGGGAGCTGTTTTTT.

J is TRBJ1-2 and V is TRBV19, with unresolved D. This CDR3 is 15 amino acids long. The germline V gene encodes CDR1 LNHDA and CDR2 SQIVND (reference sequence). Between the trimmed V and J ends, which lost 8 bases and 8 bases, there was a span of 24 bases. CDR3: CASYRPGRVLDGYTF. CDR3 DNA: TGTGCCAGTTATCGTCCGGGAAGGGTCTTAGACGGCTACACCTTC.

The chain couples TRBV2 to TRBJ2-2, with D possibly TRBD2 on 6 matching bases. Germline V gene lookup returns CDR1 SNHLY and CDR2 FYNNEI. Deletions cut 4 bases from V and 6 bases from J, with 6 bases between. This CDR3 spans 12 amino acids. The CDR3 protein is CASSAGAGELFF. The DNA of the CDR3 is TGTGCCAGCAGTGCGGGGGCCGGGGAGCTGTTTTTT.

The rearrangement links TRBV4-3 to TRBJ1-1; D is unclear. There are 14 residues in the CDR3. Germline V CDR1 and CDR2: LGHNA, YSLEER. V lost 4 bases and J 1 base, leaving 10 bases between the germline ends. The CDR3 DNA follows: TGCGCCAGCAGCCTCGCCACTAAGAACACTGAAGCTTTCTTT. Translation gives CASSLATKNTEAFF.

The chain couples TRBV10-3 to TRBJ2-1; the match to TRBD2 covers 8 bases. The V gene's germline CDR1 is ENHRY and CDR2 SYGVKD. Trimming removed 0 bases from V and 3 bases from J; junction bases left unmatched: 4. The CDR3 totals 16 residues. In nucleotides, the CDR3 is TGTGCCATCAGTGAGTCGTCGGGGGGGCTCTACAATGAGCAGTTCTTC. This sequence encodes CAISESSGGLYNEQFF.

The V gene is TRBV5-1, the J gene TRBJ1-4; D gene uncertain. The V gene lost 0 bases and the J gene lost 8 bases, with 8 bases spanning the gap. Germline V gives CDR1 SGHRS, CDR2 YFSETQ. This CDR3 has 13 amino acids. Here the CDR3 DNA reads TGCGCCAGCAGCTTGGAATGGAGGGAAAAACTGTTTTTT. Translating it yields CASSLEWREKLFF. Filled out from reference TRBV5-1 and TRBJ1-4, the complete variable domain reads KAGVTQTPRYLIKTRGQQVTLSCSPISGHRSVSWYQQTPGQGLQFLFEYFSETQRNKGNFPGRFSGRQFSNSRSEMNVSTLELGDSALYLCASSLEWREKLFFGSGTQLSVL.

The V and J genes are TRBV7-9 and TRBJ2-7, with 10 nucleotides matching TRBD1. The CDR3 consists of 13 residues. The V and J ends lost 5 bases and 5 bases, in that order; junction bases with no gene match: 3. Germline values: CDR1 SEHNR, CDR2 FQNEAQ (reference sequence). CDR3: CASSRDRGNEQYF. As DNA, the CDR3 is TGTGCCAGCAGCCGGGACAGGGGTAACGAGCAGTACTTC.

The rearrangement uses TRBV19 and TRBJ2-1; 9 bases map to TRBD2. Germline V gene sequence: CDR1 LNHDA, CDR2 SQIVND (reference sequence). V shed 6 bases, J shed 8 bases, and the junction held 8 bases outside the gene matches. The CDR3 contains 14 residues. The CDR3 coding sequence is TGTGCCAGTAGAGGGGGACTAGCTGGCGATGAGCAGTTCTTC. Translation gives CASRGGLAGDEQFF.